Listed below are T cell receptor beta chains from one sample, sequenced in a study of regulatory T cells in long-lasting Graves disease. TCRdb reanalysed the multiplex PCR reads using MiXCR and keeps one entry per CDR3 protein. The sample contains 350,000 to 550,000 distinct CDR3 sequences, about a sixth of which appear only once. These data were likewise used in another study, on T cells in Graves' hyperthyroidism and ophthalmopathy.

The starting material was peripheral blood mononuclear cells (PBMCs), obtained at new diagnosis, from a patient treated with antithyroid drugs. These receptors originate from a young woman with Graves disease. Each CDR3 is given with its conserved first and last residue. A D gene is named only where the DNA matches it firmly. Rows may omit the clone size; those that give it use once, few, many or a size class.

TRBV10-3	TRBJ2-3	many	TRBD1	TGTGCCACCGACAGGGCTGTTGGAGATACGCAGTATTTT	CATDRAVGDTQYF
TRBV18	TRBJ2-6	few	TRBD1	TGTGCCAGCTCACCAGACTCAGGGGGCTCTGGGGCCAACGTCCTGACTTTC	CASSPDSGGSGANVLTF
TRBV20-1	TRBJ2-3	many	.	TGCAGTGCTAGAGGCCCAGGGGCGGGAGCGGTAGATACGCAGTATTTT	CSARGPGAGAVDTQYF
TRBV28	TRBJ2-5	many	TRBD1	TGTGCCAGCAGTTTAGGGGACAGGGCAATCCAAGAGACCCAGTACTTC	CASSLGDRAIQETQYF
TRBV28	TRBJ2-1	many	.	TGTGCCAGCAGTTCCTTGACTAGTCGGGAGCAGTTCTTC	CASSSLTSREQFF
TRBV12-5	TRBJ1-1	few	.	TGTGCTAGTGGTTTTTCTAACACTGAAGCTTTCTTT	CASGFSNTEAFF
TRBV28	TRBJ2-1	.	.	TGTGCCAGCGGGTCGGGGCCCGGACATGAGCAGTTCTTC	CASGSGPGHEQFF
TRBV9	TRBJ1-1	many	.	TGTGCCAGCAGCGAATCGGGGTTGACGGGGAACACTGAAGCTTTCTTT	CASSESGLTGNTEAFF
TRBV29-1	TRBJ2-1	many	.	TGCAGCGTTCCCTGGATCTCCTACAATGAGCAGTTCTTC	CSVPWISYNEQFF
TRBV28	TRBJ1-1	many	.	TGTGCCAGCAGTTCGAACAGGGTTGAAGCTTTCTTT	CASSSNRVEAFF
TRBV19	TRBJ1-1	.	.	TGTGCCAGTAGTAGAGGGGGGTACGAAGCTTTCTTT	CASSRGGYEAFF
TRBV5-1	TRBJ2-1	many	.	TGCGCCAGCAGCTCCCACGGGGGTTATGGGACCTACAATGAGCAGTTCTTC	CASSSHGGYGTYNEQFF
TRBV6-1	TRBJ1-5	few	.	TGTGCCAGCAGGGAGGTCCGATGGATCGGGCAGCCCCAGCATTTT	CASREVRWIGQPQHF
TRBV18	TRBJ2-7	.	.	TGTGCCAGCTCACCACCGAGGGCCTCCTACGAGCAGTACTTC	CASSPPRASYEQYF
TRBV5-1	TRBJ2-7	many	TRBD2	TGCGCCAGCAGCTTGGACGGGAGGAACTACGAGCAGTGCTTC	CASSLDGRNYEQCF
TRBV10-1	TRBJ2-3	.	.	TGCGCCAGCAGTGAAGGATCGGGGAGGGATACGCAGTATTTT	CASSEGSGRDTQYF
TRBV7-9	TRBJ2-5	few	TRBD2	TGTGCCAGCAGTTCGACTAGCGGACACCAGTACTTC	CASSSTSGHQYF
TRBV6-5	TRBJ1-2	.	.	TGTGCCAGCAGTTACTCCGTCGGGGATGGCTACACCTTC	CASSYSVGDGYTF
TRBV28	TRBJ1-2	.	TRBD1	TGTGCCAGCAGTTTGTTGGGAGGACAGGGTGGCTATGGCTACACCTTC	CASSLLGGQGGYGYTF
TRBV27	TRBJ2-7	many	TRBD2	TGTGCCAGCAGTTTACGGATAGCGGGAGGATCCTACGAGCAGTACTTC	CASSLRIAGGSYEQYF
TRBV3-1	TRBJ2-5	many	TRBD2	TGTGCCAGCAGCCAAGACGGGGGGATGCAAGAGACCCAGTACTTC	CASSQDGGMQETQYF
TRBV20-1	TRBJ2-1	.	TRBD2	TGCAGTCTCCGGCCTAGCGGGAGATACGAGCAGTTCTTC	CSLRPSGRYEQFF
TRBV7-3	TRBJ2-6	.	TRBD2	TGTGCCAGCAGCCGAACGAGCGCGGGAGCTGGGGCCAACGTCCTGACTTTC	CASSRTSAGAGANVLTF
TRBV5-1	TRBJ2-1	few	TRBD2	TGCGCCAGCAGCCCCGGACTAGCGGGAGCCCCACTGTTCGAGCAGTTCTTC	CASSPGLAGAPLFEQFF
TRBV9	TRBJ2-3	many	.	TGTGCCAGCAGCGCAGAGGAGCTGGGAAGCACAGATACGCAGTATTTT	CASSAEELGSTDTQYF
TRBV7-8	TRBJ1-2	many	TRBD1	TGTGCCAGCAGCCAAGGGACAGATTATGGCTACACCTTC	CASSQGTDYGYTF
TRBV14	TRBJ2-1	.	TRBD2	TGTGCCAGCAGCCAACTAGCGGGGTTTTACAATGAGCAGTTCTTC	CASSQLAGFYNEQFF